A selection of T cell receptor beta chains follows, all from one sample in a study of blood T cell repertoires in COVID-19. Only in-frame clones appear in the TCRdb table, and some are missing; sequencing was by immunoSEQ multiplex PCR. The table lists fewer than 350,000 clones, 75% to 90% of them singletons. Sequencing input: PBMCs or T cells enriched from blood (not recorded which). These receptors were taken from a woman aged 25 to 39 who had been exposed to COVID-19. CDR3s include the opening cysteine and the closing phenylalanine or tryptophan. The order of the fields is J gene, D gene, V gene, clone size, CDR3 DNA, CDR3 protein. A D gene is named only where the DNA matches it firmly. Only some rows state a clone size, as once, few, many or a class for expanded clones.

TRBJ2-7 | TRBD2 | TRBV4-1 | - | TGCGCCAGCAGCCTCGGACTAGCATACGAGCAGTACTTC | CASSLGLAYEQYF
TRBJ1-1 | - | TRBV7-9 | - | TGTGCCAGCAGCTTAGTTCGGAGGCCGAAGAACACTGAAGCTTTCTTT | CASSLVRRPKNTEAFF
TRBJ1-1 | - | TRBV27 | - | TGTGCCAGCAGTTTCTATTCGAACACTGAAGCTTTCTTT | CASSFYSNTEAFF
TRBJ2-5 | TRBD2 | TRBV9 | - | TGTGCCAGCAGCGTAGTGGGAGCGGGGGGGCAAGAGACCCAGTACTTC | CASSVVGAGGQETQYF
TRBJ1-5 | - | TRBV19 | few | TGTGCCAGTAGCCATCCAAGGGGTAGCAATCAGCCCCAGCATTTT | CASSHPRGSNQPQHF
TRBJ2-7 | TRBD1 | TRBV23-1 | - | TGCGCCAGCAGTCAATCGGTTAGGGGGGACAGGGAATCCTACGAGCAGTACTTC | CASSQSVRGDRESYEQYF
TRBJ2-5 | - | TRBV12-3/TRBV12-4 | - | TGTGCCAGCAAGGGGGGGTTCTTCGAGACCCAGTACTTC | CASKGGFFETQYF
TRBJ2-7 | - | TRBV27 | once | TGTGCCAGCAGTTTAAGGCAGGGGGGAAACTACGAGCAGTACTTC | CASSLRQGGNYEQYF
TRBJ2-1 | TRBD2 | TRBV7-9 | - | TGTGCCAGCAGCTTAATAACTGGCGGGGGGGCAAATGAGCAGTTCTTC | CASSLITGGGANEQFF
TRBJ2-3 | TRBD2 | TRBV4-1 | - | TGCGCCAGCAGCCAGGGACTAGCGGGGTCGGGAGATACGCAGTATTTT | CASSQGLAGSGDTQYF
TRBJ1-1 | TRBD1 | TRBV4-3 | once | TGCGCCAGCAGCCAAGATTCGACAGGGGGCTCGAGTGAAGCTTTCTTT | CASSQDSTGGSSEAFF
TRBJ1-4 | TRBD1 | TRBV7-3 | once | TGTGCCAGCAGCTCAACCGGGACAGGGGAGGGGACTAATGAAAAACTGTTTTTT | CASSSTGTGEGTNEKLFF
TRBJ2-2 | - | TRBV14 | - | TGTGCCAGCAGCCAAAAGTGGGATGCTGGAGGGAGCGGGGAGCTGTTTTTT | CASSQKWDAGGSGELFF
TRBJ2-1 | TRBD1 | TRBV5-1 | - | TGCGCCAGCAACGGACAGGGCTCCTACAATGAGCAGTTCTTC | CASNGQGSYNEQFF
TRBJ1-1 | TRBD1 | TRBV3-1/TRBV3-2 | - | TGTGCCAGCAGGACAGGGTCAAGGAACACTGAAGCTTTCTTT | CASRTGSRNTEAFF
TRBJ1-1 | TRBD1 | TRBV19 | - | TGTGGGACAGGGGGTAATTTGGAAGCTTTCTTT | CGTGGNLEAFF
TRBJ1-6 | TRBD1 | TRBV7-9 | few | TGTGCCAGCAGCCCCAGACAGGGGGCTTATTCACCCCTCCACTTT | CASSPRQGAYSPLHF
TRBJ1-5 | TRBD1 | TRBV6-5 | - | TGTGCCAGCAGGTGGACAGGGGGCGGTCAGCCCCAGCATTTT | CASRWTGGGQPQHF
TRBJ1-2 | TRBD1 | TRBV27 | - | TGTGCCAGCACCGTGACAGGGGGAAACTATGGCTACACCTTC | CASTVTGGNYGYTF
TRBJ1-4 | - | TRBV25-1 | few | TGTGCCAGCGGAGGGGTTCTCGGAGAAAAACTGTTTTTT | CASGGVLGEKLFF
TRBJ2-3 | TRBD2 | TRBV5-1 | - | TGCGCCAGCCAGATACTAGCGGGGAGTTCCACAGATACGCAGTATTTT | CASQILAGSSTDTQYF
TRBJ2-7 | - | TRBV20-1 | many | TGCAGTGCCACAGGGACCCTCGAGCAGTACTTC | CSATGTLEQYF
TRBJ2-2 | - | TRBV24-1 | - | TGTGCCACCAGTGCAAAACTTGGGCCCGGGGAGCTGTTTTTT | CATSAKLGPGELFF
TRBJ1-1 | - | TRBV12-3/TRBV12-4 | - | TGTGCCAGCACCGTCGGCGATTCAGGTGGAGCTTTCTTT | CASTVGDSGGAFF
TRBJ1-2 | TRBD1 | TRBV4-3 | - | TGCGCCAGCAGCCAGGCACAGGGGGCTGGTGGCTACACCTTC | CASSQAQGAGGYTF
TRBJ2-1 | TRBD1 | TRBV19 | - | TGTGCCAGTAGTATAAGGGGAAAGACAGGGAATGAGCAGTTCTTC | CASSIRGKTGNEQFF
TRBJ2-1 | TRBD2 | TRBV5-4 | - | TGTGCCAGCAGCCCAGCGGGAGGGGCCCACAATGAGCAGTTCTTC | CASSPAGGAHNEQFF
TRBJ2-3 | TRBD1 | TRBV28 | - | TGTGCCAGCAGTCCTTCGGGACAGGGATTTAGCACAGATACGCAGTATTTT | CASSPSGQGFSTDTQYF
TRBJ1-3 | - | TRBV28 | - | TGTGCCAGCAGCCGACAGCTCGACTCTGGAAACACCATATATTTT | CASSRQLDSGNTIYF
TRBJ2-5 | - | TRBV5-4 | - | TGTGCCAGCAGCTTTAATCCTCAGCAAGAGACCCAGTACTTC | CASSFNPQQETQYF
TRBJ2-2 | TRBD2 | TRBV4-2 | - | TGTGCCAGCAGCCAAGTAGCGGGCTCTAGCGTAGGGGAGCTGTTTTTT | CASSQVAGSSVGELFF
TRBJ1-5 | TRBD1 | TRBV7-9 | - | TGTGCCAGCAGCTTAGAAAAAACGGGACAGTTCAATCAGCCCCAGCATTTT | CASSLEKTGQFNQPQHF
TRBJ1-4 | - | TRBV12-3/TRBV12-4 | - | TGTGCCAGCAGTTTAAGGGGGTCGGAAAAACTGTTTTTT | CASSLRGSEKLFF
TRBJ1-3 | TRBD1 | TRBV30 | - | TGTGCCTTCGCACAGGGGGCGAACACCATATATTTT | CAFAQGANTIYF
TRBJ1-2 | - | TRBV27 | - | TGTGCCAGCAGTTGGGGCAGGGTTAACTATGGCTACACCTTC | CASSWGRVNYGYTF
TRBJ2-7 | TRBD2 | TRBV19 | few | TGTGCCAGTAGTATAGCCTCCCCGGGACTAGCGGGGGGCCCCTCCTACGAGCAGTACTTC | CASSIASPGLAGGPSYEQYF
TRBJ2-1 | - | TRBV21-1 | - | TGTGCCAGCAGCAAAGGGCCACGGACAGGGTACAATGAGCAGTTCTTC | CASSKGPRTGYNEQFF
TRBJ2-1 | - | TRBV4-1 | - | TGCGCCAGCAGCCAAGATCGGGGGTCCAATGAGCAGTTCTTC | CASSQDRGSNEQFF
TRBJ2-5 | - | TRBV4-1 | - | TGCGCCAGCAGCCAGGGGCCGCAGACCCAAGAGACCCAGTACTTC | CASSQGPQTQETQYF
TRBJ2-3 | - | TRBV29-1 | few | TGCAGCGTTGAATGGGGAGAAGATACGCAGTATTTT | CSVEWGEDTQYF